A single sample gave rise to the 21 T cell receptor beta chains below, sequenced in a study of tumor-infiltrating lymphocytes in glioblastoma multiforme. TCR beta libraries were built from RNA through three nested multiplex PCR rounds using modified ARM-PCR. TCRdb re-analysed the multiplex PCR reads in MiXCR, keeping a single row per CDR3 protein. The table has roughly 9,600 distinct CDR3 sequences, about 66% seen once. The sequenced material came from brain tumor tissue. The source is a male donor with glioblastoma.

The rearrangement joins TRBV12-3 or TRBV12-4 to TRBJ1-2; D is ambiguous. This CDR3 comprises 13 residues. Deletions cut 3 bases from V and 6 bases from J, with 11 bases between. CDR3 sequence (DNA): TGTGCCAGCAGTTTCAGGCCCCCCGATGGCTACACCTTC. Protein: CASSFRPPDGYTF.

The table lists this clonotype with many counts. This sequence joins TRBV28 and TRBJ2-5, with TRBD1 matching over 7 bases. Germline-derived CDR1 and CDR2 are MDHEN and SYDVKM. The CDR3 is made up of 13 amino acids. V gave up 6 bases and J gave up 5 bases; unmatched junction bases: 6. CDR3 in amino acids: CASSPGQTETQYF. The CDR3 DNA follows: TGTGCCAGCAGCCCGGGACAGACGGAGACCCAGTACTTC.

The V gene is TRBV6-5, the J gene TRBJ1-6; D call uncertain. V was pared by 5 bases and J by 0 bases, with 8 bases between. The V gene's germline CDR1 is MNHEY and CDR2 SVGAGI. The CDR3 totals 15 residues. The CDR3 DNA reads as TGTGCCAGCAGTCTGGATGGCTCCTATAATTCACCCCTCCACTTT. It specifies CASSLDGSYNSPLHF.

This clonotype was observed many times. The chain combines TRBV28 with TRBJ1-2, with a weak D call TRBD1 (6 bases). The CDR3 length is 13 residues. Germline CDR1 and CDR2: MDHEN and SYDVKM. The ends were cut back, 4 bases at V and 3 bases at J, with 9 bases in the middle. This CDR3 reads CASSSGQHYGYTF. CDR3 bases: TGTGCCAGCAGTTCCGGACAGCACTATGGCTACACCTTC.

The chain carries TRBV6-1 and TRBJ1-6; D is uncertain. The CDR3 is made up of 14 amino acids. Trimming removed 7 bases at V and 6 bases at J, with 13 bases between. Per the germline V gene, CDR1 is MNHNS and CDR2 is SASEGT. The CDR3 reads CASTEGIGNSPLHF. The CDR3 DNA is TGTGCCAGCACGGAGGGTATTGGTAATTCACCCCTCCACTTT.

Concerning this clonotype: Sequence at one end of the junction differs from germline and may be a read error. The V call is TRBV10-2, the J call TRBJ2-5; D uncertain. This CDR3 region has 14 residues. CDR1 is WSHSY, CDR2 SAAADI, per germline. CDR3 protein: CASGESGQTETQYF. CDR3 sequence (DNA): TGCGCCAGCGGTGAGTCTGGCCAGACCGAGACCCAGTACTTC.

Points on this clonotype: Germline is not matched at one junction end, which may reflect a read error. In nucleotides, the CDR3 is TGCGCCAGCAGTGAGTCGGGGGGCGGGGTGCTGTTTTTT. Translation gives CASSESGGGVLFF. The chain carries TRBV10-1 and TRBJ2-2; D could derive from TRBD1 or TRBD2 (6 bases each). Germline CDR1 and CDR2: WNHNN and SYGVQD (reference sequence). The CDR3 extends over 13 amino acids.

By proportion, this clonotype is medium-sized. This sequence joins TRBV4-1 and TRBJ1-1; 11 positions match TRBD1. CDR1 MGHRA and CDR2 YSYEKL come from the germline V gene. V lost 1 base, J lost 4 bases, and 2 bases stayed unmatched. CDR3 size: 15 residues. The CDR3 loop is CASSQAGTGGTEAFF. CDR3 nucleotides: TGCGCCAGCAGCCAAGCCGGGACAGGGGGCACTGAAGCTTTCTTT.

This clonotype was seen only a few times. The genes are TRBV29-1 and TRBJ2-5, with a possible D match to TRBD2 (6 bases). V was clipped by 4 bases and J by 2 bases, with 14 bases between them. CDR3 size: 14 residues. Germline V gives CDR1 SQVTM, CDR2 ANQGSEA. The CDR3 protein is CSVAGGRVQETQYF. The CDR3 DNA follows: TGCAGCGTTGCAGGAGGGCGGGTTCAAGAGACCCAGTACTTC.

The count of this clonotype is one. The chain recombines TRBV10-3 with TRBJ2-1; D may be TRBD2 (6 bases). Trimming left V 0 bases short and J 9 bases short, with 15 bases between. The germline V gene encodes CDR1 ENHRY and CDR2 SYGVKD. The CDR3 sequence is 15 residues long. The CDR3: CAISESEGIGSEQFF. The CDR3 DNA sequence: TGTGCCATCAGTGAGTCGGAGGGGATAGGTAGTGAGCAGTTCTTC.

This clonotype has just one count. V and J are TRBV12-3 or TRBV12-4 and TRBJ2-7, with 9 bases aligning to TRBD2. J gave up 5 bases and V 8 bases, and 7 bases lay outside the gene matches. The CDR3 is made up of 13 amino acids. Here the CDR3 reads CASVAGVTNEQYF. The CDR3 coding sequence is TGTGCCAGCGTAGCGGGGGTGACTAACGAGCAGTACTTC.

Worth noting for this clonotype: Compared with germline, one end of the junction differs, possibly owing to a read error. The J gene is TRBJ2-1, the V gene TRBV4-1; no reliable D call. The germline V gene encodes CDR1 MGHRA and CDR2 YSYEKL. The CDR3 extends over 13 amino acids. In DNA, the CDR3 is TGTGCCAGCAGCCAAGACTTCCTCAATGAGCAGTTCTTC. Translated, it gives CASSQDFLNEQFF.

This clonotype was observed a few times. The chain couples TRBV20-1 to TRBJ2-1, with D unresolved. Trimming removed 1 base from V and 9 bases from J, with 7 bases in between. Germline V lookup: CDR1 DFQATT, CDR2 SNEGSKA (reference sequence). The length of the CDR3 is 11 residues. The CDR3 nucleotides read TGCAGTGCTAGAGCTCTCAGTGAGCAGTTCTTC. It yields the protein CSARALSEQFF.

The chain has TRBV7-2 and TRBJ2-1, with 7 bases fitting TRBD2. The V and J ends lost 5 bases and 5 bases, in that order; junction bases with no gene match: 12. The CDR3 spans 16 residues. CDR1 SGHTA and CDR2 FQGNSA come from the germline V gene. CDR3 DNA: TGTGCCAGCAGCACCCGGGAGGCTAGGACCCACAATGAGCAGTTCTTC. It encodes CASSTREARTHNEQFF.

The chain recombines TRBV10-2 with TRBJ2-2; no reliable D call. Trimming took off 10 bases at V and 9 bases at J, with 30 bases between the two ends. The CDR3 runs 17 residues. Per germline, CDR1 WSHSY and CDR2 SAAADI. CDR3 nucleotides: TGCGCCACCTTAAGCCTTCAGGCTAATTCACTACTCCGGGAGCTGTTTTTT. Translation gives CATLSLQANSLLRELFF.

This clonotype has just a few counts. The rearrangement links TRBV5-4 to TRBJ1-2; D not certain. The CDR3 runs to 14 residues. Germline CDR1 SGHNT, CDR2 YYREEE (reference sequence). Trimming left V 2 bases short and J 3 bases short, with 11 bases between. CDR3 in DNA: TGTGCCAGCAGCTTACCTAGGACGGACTATGGCTACACCTTC. Its protein is CASSLPRTDYGYTF.

The chain combines TRBV29-1 with TRBJ2-7; 12 bases match TRBD2. Germline assignment: CDR1 SQVTM and CDR2 ANQGSEA. V lost 7 bases, J lost 12 bases, and 10 bases stayed unmatched. This CDR3 region has 12 residues. CDR3 nucleotide sequence: TGCAGCGGGCGGCTAGCGGGAGGGATCCTGTACTTC. It yields the protein CSGRLAGGILYF.

Comment on this clonotype: A junction boundary mismatches the germline segment, possibly from a read error. This chain joins TRBV29-1 and TRBJ2-7; a weak D match, TRBD2 (6 bases). Looked up from germline, CDR1 is SQVTM and CDR2 is ANQGSEA. The CDR3 covers 13 residues. CDR3 loop: CSVQASESYEQYF. CDR3 nucleotide sequence: TGCAGCGTCCAAGCTAGCGAGTCCTACGAGCAGTATTTC.

This chain uses TRBV6-2 or TRBV6-3 with TRBJ2-7; a possible D gene is TRBD2 (6 bases). CDR3 length equals 13 residues. V shed 1 base and J shed 7 bases, with 11 bases lying between them. Germline assignment: CDR1 MNHEY and CDR2 SVGEGT. The CDR3 protein is CASSYFGAGEQYF. The CDR3 DNA sequence: TGTGCCAGCAGTTACTTCGGGGCGGGGGAGCAGTACTTC.

Remarks on this clonotype: One end of the junction fails to match germline, which may point to a read error. The rearrangement links TRBV11-2 to TRBJ2-3, with TRBD2 identical over 7 bases. Germline values: CDR1 SGHAT, CDR2 FQNNGV. The CDR3 covers 14 residues. The CDR3 DNA sequence: TGTGCCAGCAGTACTCTAGCGGCTGAGGATACGCTGTATTTT. It encodes CASSTLAAEDTLYF.

Points on this clonotype: One junction end disagrees with the germline gene, perhaps due to a read error. This chain uses TRBV12-3 or TRBV12-4 with TRBJ1-2, with D possibly being TRBD1 (6 bases). The CDR3 loop spans 14 amino acids. The CDR3 protein is CVSSLVGGRYGYTF. In DNA, the CDR3 is TGTGTCAGCAGTTTAGTTGGGGGCCGCTATGGGTACACCTTC.